What follows are 22 T cell receptor beta chains derived from one specimen sequenced in a study of CD8 T cells in Susac syndrome. The RNA, roughly 0.45 to 1 ug, was put through reverse transcription using random hexamers. TCRdb independently ran MiXCR on the immunoSEQ multiplex PCR reads; one entry per CDR3 protein. Altogether over 100,000 distinct CDR3 sequences are present, 85% to 95% being singletons, with the ten largest covering about 0.12%. The source material was CD8+ T cells from PBMCs. The receptors here all came from a human donor in good health.

V usage is TRBV7-3 and J usage is TRBJ2-1, with D hard to call. The CDR3 has 14 residues. Germline assignment: CDR1 SGHTA and CDR2 FQGTGA. Trimming left V 5 bases short and J 2 bases short, with 10 bases between. The CDR3 bases are TGTGCCAGCAGCCTGGTGGGCCCCTACAATGAGCAGTTCTTC. Translated: CASSLVGPYNEQFF.

J is TRBJ2-7 and V is TRBV12-3 or TRBV12-4; 9 nucleotides align to TRBD1. V shed 4 bases, J shed 0 bases, and the junction held 7 bases outside the gene matches. CDR3 length: 16 residues. The DNA of the CDR3 is TGTGCCAGCAGTTGGGACCGGGACAGGGCCTCCTACGAGCAGTACTTC. Protein: CASSWDRDRASYEQYF.

The rearrangement links TRBV30 to TRBJ2-3; D unclear. The CDR3 consists of 13 residues. Germline loops: CDR1 GTSNPN, CDR2 SVGIG (reference sequence). V gave up 7 bases and J gave up 3 bases, with 14 bases separating them. The CDR3 region has the DNA TGTGCCTCGACATACGAGCGAACAGATACGCAGTATTTT. Residues: CASTYERTDTQYF.

This chain uses TRBV7-2 with TRBJ2-7; 10 bases map to TRBD1. In germline, CDR1 is SGHTA, CDR2 FQGNSA. This CDR3 is 17 amino acids long. Germline trimming cut 7 bases from V and 2 bases from J; bases unmatched to any gene: 14. CDR3 sequence: CASTSGTGALWAYEQYF. In DNA, the CDR3 is TGTGCCAGCACCTCCGGGACAGGGGCCCTATGGGCCTACGAGCAGTACTTC. Combining the CDR3 with reference TRBV7-2 and TRBJ2-7 gives the whole variable domain GAGVSQSPSNKVTEKGKDVELRCDPISGHTALYWYRQSLGQGLEFLIYFQGNSAPDKSGLPSDRFSAERTGGSVSTLTIQRTQQEDSAVYLCASTSGTGALWAYEQYFGPGTRLTVT.

V and J are TRBV11-2 and TRBJ2-1, with TRBD2 as a possible D gene (6 bases). This CDR3 has 15 amino acids. CDR1 is SGHAT, CDR2 FQNNGV, per germline. V was cut by 5 bases and J by 8 bases, with 19 bases left in between. In nucleotides, the CDR3 is TGTGCCAGCAGCCCCCTCGCGGGAAAAATCGATGAGCAGTTCTTC. It translates to CASSPLAGKIDEQFF.

The chain recombines TRBV24-1 with TRBJ2-3; 8 bases agree with TRBD2. The CDR3 covers 16 residues. Germline V gene data show CDR1 as KGHDR and CDR2 as SFDVKD. V lost 3 bases to trimming and J lost 0 bases; unmatched junction nucleotides: 4. CDR3 amino acids: CATSDPGGPSTDTQYF. The CDR3 bases are TGTGCCACCAGTGATCCGGGGGGGCCTAGCACAGATACGCAGTATTTT.

This clonotype was detected once. The chain employs TRBV20-1 and TRBJ2-5, with 11 bases fitting TRBD1. The CDR3 covers 16 residues. The J segment lost 5 bases and the V segment lost 5 bases, leaving 13 bases of the junction unmatched. From germline, CDR1 is DFQATT and CDR2 SNEGSKA (reference sequence). The DNA for the CDR3 is TGCAGTGCTCCCTTTACGGGACAGGGGGTGAGGGAGACCCAGTACTTC. It translates to CSAPFTGQGVRETQYF.

The rearrangement joins TRBV29-1 to TRBJ2-7; D is unclear. The CDR3 has 15 residues. Per germline, CDR1 SQVTM and CDR2 ANQGSEA. Trimming removed 1 base at V and 4 bases at J, with 17 bases between. In DNA form, the CDR3 reads TGCAGCGTTGAAGTACGAAGGATATTCGCTTACGAGCAGTACTTC. This translates into CSVEVRRIFAYEQYF.

This clonotype was found a few times. The J gene is TRBJ2-7, the V gene TRBV5-1; TRBD2 matches 10 bases. V lost 1 base to trimming and J lost 3 bases; unmatched junction nucleotides: 4. CDR1 and CDR2 (germline): SGHRS, YFSETQ. The CDR3 is 15 amino acids. CDR3 nucleotides: TGCGCCAGCAGCTTGACCAAGCGGGAGGGCTACGAGCAGTACTTC. It specifies CASSLTKREGYEQYF. Full variable domain (missing parts from reference TRBV5-1 and TRBJ2-7): KAGVTQTPRYLIKTRGQQVTLSCSPISGHRSVSWYQQTPGQGLQFLFEYFSETQRNKGNFPGRFSGRQFSNSRSEMNVSTLELGDSALYLCASSLTKREGYEQYFGPGTRLTVT.

This clonotype was observed once. The chain employs TRBV9 and TRBJ1-1, with a possible D match to TRBD1 (5 bases). V dropped 4 bases and J dropped 4 bases, with 14 bases sitting between them. Germline CDR1 reads SGDLS; CDR2 reads YYNGEE. CDR3 length: 14 residues. The DNA of the CDR3 is TGTGCCAGCAGCCCCCGCATTCAGGGCACTGAAGCTTTCTTT. Translated, it gives CASSPRIQGTEAFF.

CDR3: CASSPRGYPYEQYF. The CDR3 bases are TGTGCCAGCAGCCCTCGGGGGTATCCCTACGAGCAGTACTTC. This chain joins TRBV28 and TRBJ2-7, with a weak D call TRBD2 (6 bases). The CDR3 loop spans 14 amino acids. Germline loops: CDR1 MDHEN, CDR2 SYDVKM. With 6 bases removed from V and 2 bases from J, the gap between germline ends came to 14 bases.

This sequence joins TRBV27 and TRBJ1-2, with D possibly being TRBD1 (5 bases). The CDR3 runs 12 residues. Germline values: CDR1 MNHEY, CDR2 SMNVEV (reference sequence). CDR3 sequence reads: CSSHVRGNGYTF. CDR3 DNA: TGTTCCTCACACGTAAGGGGAAATGGCTACACCTTC.

The chain combines TRBV3-1 with TRBJ2-1; possibly TRBD2 for D (7 bases). V was trimmed by 1 base and J by 3 bases, leaving 19 bases between them. The CDR3 totals 18 residues. Germline values: CDR1 LGHDT, CDR2 YNNKEL (reference sequence). The CDR3 sequence is CASSQAGGRLSNYNEQFF. The CDR3 nucleotides are TGTGCCAGCAGCCAAGCGGGGGGCCGGCTTTCGAACTACAATGAGCAGTTCTTC.

This clonotype showed up just once. The rearrangement joins TRBV6-6 to TRBJ2-1; D is uncertain. Trimming removed 5 bases at V and 7 bases at J, with 6 bases between. The CDR3 loop spans 11 amino acids. Germline CDR1 is MNHNY and CDR2 is SVGAGI (reference sequence). CDR3 sequence: CASSRENEQFF. The CDR3 nucleotides read TGTGCCAGCAGTAGGGAAAATGAGCAGTTCTTC.

The gene calls are TRBV4-2 and TRBJ1-1; TRBD1 might be the D (5 bases). The CDR3 consists of 15 residues. The germline V and J ends were trimmed by 1 base and 3 bases, with 12 bases remaining between them. Germline V lookup: CDR1 LGHNA, CDR2 YNFKEQ. CDR3 in DNA: TGTGCCAGCAGCCAAGCAATCACAGGCTACACTGAAGCTTTCTTT. Translating it yields CASSQAITGYTEAFF.

The CDR3: CSVAKGTTYEQYF. The CDR3 nucleotides are TGCAGCGTTGCGAAGGGGACGACCTACGAGCAGTACTTC. This chain connects TRBV29-1 to TRBJ2-7; the D call may be TRBD1 or TRBD2 (5 bases each). V was pared by 4 bases and J by 2 bases, with 12 bases between. This CDR3 region has 13 residues. CDR1 SQVTM and CDR2 ANQGSEA come from the germline V gene.

The V and J genes are TRBV20-1 and TRBJ2-4; D not certain. Germline CDR1 and CDR2: DFQATT and SNEGSKA (reference sequence). V was pared by 5 bases and J by 1 base, with 18 bases between. This CDR3 is built from 16 residues. CDR3 loop: CSAPIGQISAKNIQYF. CDR3 nucleotide sequence: TGCAGTGCTCCGATAGGGCAGATCTCGGCCAAAAACATTCAGTACTTC.

This chain uses TRBV9 with TRBJ2-7; no reliable D call. Germline loops: CDR1 SGDLS, CDR2 YYNGEE. Trimming shortened V by 0 bases and J by 2 bases, and 9 bases separated the two germline ends. The CDR3 is made up of 14 amino acids. CDR3 loop: CASSVAGTPYEQYF. The CDR3 DNA reads TGTGCCAGCAGCGTAGCGGGCACCCCCTACGAGCAGTACTTC.

V is TRBV5-1 and J is TRBJ1-2; no clear D. Trimming pared 1 base from V and 2 bases from J, leaving 12 bases between. The CDR3 is 15 amino acids. CDR1 is SGHRS, CDR2 YFSETQ, per germline. The CDR3 DNA follows: TGCGCCAGCAGCTTGCTGGCGGAGCTGAACTATGGCTACACCTTC. Translated: CASSLLAELNYGYTF. Combining the CDR3 with reference TRBV5-1 and TRBJ1-2 gives the whole variable domain KAGVTQTPRYLIKTRGQQVTLSCSPISGHRSVSWYQQTPGQGLQFLFEYFSETQRNKGNFPGRFSGRQFSNSRSEMNVSTLELGDSALYLCASSLLAELNYGYTFGSGTRLTVV.

The chain joins TRBV7-9 to TRBJ2-7; 9 bases map to TRBD1. V shed 4 bases, J shed 2 bases, and the junction held 12 bases outside the gene matches. Germline CDR1 is SEHNR and CDR2 is FQNEAQ (reference sequence). This CDR3 region has 17 residues. The CDR3 region has the DNA TGTGCCAGCAGCTCGAGGACAGGGGCCTCCATAACCTACGAGCAGTACTTC. Amino acid sequence: CASSSRTGASITYEQYF. The complete variable domain, with remaining parts taken from reference TRBV7-9 and TRBJ2-7, reads DTGVSQNPRHKITKRGQNVTFRCDPISEHNRLYWYRQTLGQGPEFLTYFQNEAQLEKSRLLSDRFSAERPKGSFSTLEIQRTEQGDSAMYLCASSSRTGASITYEQYFGPGTRLTVT.

This sequence joins TRBV7-2 and TRBJ2-7; D gene uncertain. Germline V gene data show CDR1 as SGHTA and CDR2 as FQGNSA. This CDR3 has 14 amino acids. V lost 5 bases and J lost 4, with 15 bases in between. CDR3 coding DNA: TGTGCCAGCAGCCCCGGGCCGACTGATTACGAGCAGTACTTC. Residues: CASSPGPTDYEQYF.

V usage is TRBV4-2 and J usage is TRBJ2-1; D remains ambiguous. The CDR3 length is 14 residues. The V gene's germline CDR1 is LGHNA and CDR2 YNFKEQ. The ends were cut back, 0 bases at V and 5 bases at J, with 8 bases in the middle. The CDR3, as DNA: TGTGCCAGCAGCCAAGAAATCAGAAACAATGAGCAGTTCTTC. Protein sequence: CASSQEIRNNEQFF.